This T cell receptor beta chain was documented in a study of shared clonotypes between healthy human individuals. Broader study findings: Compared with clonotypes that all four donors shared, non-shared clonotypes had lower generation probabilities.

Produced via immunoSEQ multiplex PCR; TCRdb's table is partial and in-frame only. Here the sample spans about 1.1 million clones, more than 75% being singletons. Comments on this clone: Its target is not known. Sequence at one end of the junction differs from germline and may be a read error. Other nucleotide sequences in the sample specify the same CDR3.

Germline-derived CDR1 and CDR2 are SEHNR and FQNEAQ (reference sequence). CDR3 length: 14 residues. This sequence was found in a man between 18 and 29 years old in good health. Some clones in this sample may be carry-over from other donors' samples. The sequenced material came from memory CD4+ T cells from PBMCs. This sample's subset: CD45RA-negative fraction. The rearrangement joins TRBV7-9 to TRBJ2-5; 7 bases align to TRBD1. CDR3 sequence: CATSLWTGVETQYF. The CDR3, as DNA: TGCGCCACCTCCCTGTGGACAGGCGTAGAGACCCAGTACTTC. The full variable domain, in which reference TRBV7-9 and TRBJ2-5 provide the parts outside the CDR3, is DTGVSQNPRHKITKRGQNVTFRCDPISEHNRLYWYRQTLGQGPEFLTYFQNEAQLEKSRLLSDRFSAERPKGSFSTLEIQRTEQGDSAMYLCATSLWTGVETQYFGPGTRLLVL.